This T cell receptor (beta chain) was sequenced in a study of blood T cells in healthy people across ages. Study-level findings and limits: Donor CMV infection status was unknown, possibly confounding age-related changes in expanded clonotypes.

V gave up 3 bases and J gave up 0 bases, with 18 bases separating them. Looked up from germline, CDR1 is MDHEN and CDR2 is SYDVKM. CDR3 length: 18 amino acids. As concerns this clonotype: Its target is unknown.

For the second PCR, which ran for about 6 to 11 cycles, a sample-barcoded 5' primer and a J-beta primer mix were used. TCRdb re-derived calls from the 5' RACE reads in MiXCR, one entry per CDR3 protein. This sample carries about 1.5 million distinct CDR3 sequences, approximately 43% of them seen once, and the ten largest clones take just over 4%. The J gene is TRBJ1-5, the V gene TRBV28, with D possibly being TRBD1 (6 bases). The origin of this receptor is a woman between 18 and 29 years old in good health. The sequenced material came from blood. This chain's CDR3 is CASSFLSVGGYSNQPQHF. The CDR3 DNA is TGTGCCAGCAGTTTTCTTTCGGTGGGGGGCTATAGCAATCAGCCCCAGCATTTT.